This T cell receptor (beta chain) was identified during a study of blood T cell repertoires in COVID-19. Participants spanned ages about 18 to 90 years and resided in 20 to 30 US areas. In the case of this clone: The identical CDR3 is also encoded by other nucleotide sequences in the sample.

The repertoire was sequenced with immunoSEQ multiplex PCR; TCRdb's copy has only in-frame clones and lacks some. The repertoire has approximately 450,000 clones, roughly 85% of them found once; the top ten carry roughly 1.8%. The germline V gene encodes CDR1 SNHLY and CDR2 FYNNEI. V dropped 1 base and J dropped 4 bases, with 5 bases sitting between them. This CDR3 is built from 13 residues. The sequencing input was PBMCs or T cells enriched from blood (not recorded which). This clonotype originated in a woman in her late teens or twenties with acute COVID-19. The chain combines TRBV2 with TRBJ1-5; D is unclear. CDR3 nucleotide sequence: TGTGCCAGCAGTGAAGGAGGGAATCAGCCCCAGCATTTT. This codes for CASSEGGNQPQHF. Based on the CDR3 plus reference TRBV2 and TRBJ1-5, the full variable domain is EPEVTQTPSHQVTQMGQEVILRCVPISNHLYFYWYRQILGQKVEFLVSFYNNEISEKSEIFDDQFSVERPDGSNFTLKIRSTKLEDSAMYFCASSEGGNQPQHFGDGTRLSIL.